This T cell receptor (beta chain) was retrieved from a study of T cells in Graves' hyperthyroidism and ophthalmopathy. The overall study: Staff took peripheral blood when the initial diagnosis was made, before any treatment began.

Study-level points and caveats: Blood held most thyroid clonotypes expanded above 0.001 frequency. Model predictions of ophthalmopathy came a median about 6.3 months before onset.

Amplification targeted TCR beta CDR3 regions from RNA transcripts. First-round RT-PCR of the TCR CDR3 relied on the HTBI primer set. TCRdb re-derived calls from the multiplex PCR reads in MiXCR, one entry per CDR3 protein. The data contain 600,000 to 800,000 distinct CDR3 sequences, about 35% of them singletons. Investigators excluded patients with uncontrolled infection, other autoimmune disease, pregnancy or lactation. CDR3 length: 15 amino acids. J was trimmed by 8 bases and V by 5 bases; bases with no gene match: 9. CDR1 and CDR2 (germline): MNHEY, SVGAGI. In its sample, this clonotype was seen many times. What it binds is not known.

The rearrangement links TRBV6-5 to TRBJ1-6; TRBD1 matches 7 bases. This clonotype was obtained from a woman aged 40 to 50 with Graves' hyperthyroidism. Sequenced material: blood. Here the CDR3 reads CASSGNRGWDSPLHF. CDR3 DNA sequence: TGTGCCAGCAGTGGCAACAGGGGTTGGGATTCACCCCTCCACTTT.